Below, 32 T cell receptor beta chains from the same sample are listed, as sequenced in a study of beta chain features in type 1 diabetes. The study reverse transcribed the entire isolated RNA, so it sequenced expressed TCRB transcripts. Profiling relied on immunoSEQ multiplex PCR, and the TCRdb table lists in-frame clones only, not all of them. Of around 200,000 clones listed, 10% to 15% were seen once; the top ten hold approximately 0.64%. The sequenced material came from central memory CD4+ T cells from blood. The receptors derive from a woman aged 18-29 years in good health.

This chain links TRBV7-2 with TRBJ2-5; 14 positions match TRBD2. Trimming removed 1 base from V and 4 bases from J; junction bases left unmatched: 2. The CDR3 extends over 16 amino acids. CDR1 and CDR2 from the germline V gene are SGHTA and FQGNSA. CDR3 amino acids: CASSLGLAGGRETQYF. The CDR3 DNA sequence: TGTGCCAGCAGCTTAGGACTAGCGGGAGGGAGAGAGACCCAGTACTTC.

V and J are TRBV23-1 and TRBJ2-1; 9 bases match TRBD1. TRBV23-1 is recorded as an ORF, its role being uncertain. The CDR3 is made up of 19 amino acids. The V segment lost 3 bases and the J segment 2 bases; nucleotides outside the gene matches: 14. The CDR3 loop reads CASSHIQGAPVGTYNEQFF. In DNA, the CDR3 is TGCGCCAGCAGTCATATACAGGGGGCTCCGGTGGGAACCTACAATGAGCAGTTCTTC.

The genes are TRBV7-2 and TRBJ2-1; 8 bases are a match to TRBD1. This CDR3 has 16 amino acids. CDR1 is SGHTA and CDR2 is FQGNSA in the germline V gene. Trimming at V came to 3 bases and at J to 5 bases, leaving 9 bases not matched to a gene. This CDR3 reads CASSFRTGKANNEQFF. DNA of the CDR3: TGTGCCAGCAGCTTCCGGACAGGGAAAGCAAACAATGAGCAGTTCTTC.

This clone was picked up a small number of times. This rearrangement joins TRBV9 to TRBJ2-7; 7 nucleotides align to TRBD2. Germline V CDR1 and CDR2: SGDLS, YYNGEE. CDR3 length equals 17 residues. Losses at the gene ends were 4 bases for V and 2 bases for J; bases not matched to a gene: 15. For the CDR3, the DNA is TGTGCCAGCAGCTCCACGGCTAGCGGTAAAAACCCCTACGAGCAGTACTTC. Encoded protein: CASSSTASGKNPYEQYF.

This clone was picked up a small number of times. The chain combines TRBV30 with TRBJ2-3, with 7 bases that match TRBD1. CDR1 and CDR2 (germline): GTSNPN, SVGIG (reference sequence). The CDR3 has 13 amino acids. V shed 4 bases, J shed 4 bases, and the junction held 5 bases outside the gene matches. The CDR3: CAWTTGVPDTQYF. Written as DNA, the CDR3 is TGTGCCTGGACCACAGGGGTCCCAGATACGCAGTATTTT.

The chain is built from TRBV5-4 and TRBJ2-3; D is uncertain. Germline V gives CDR1 SGHNT, CDR2 YYREEE (reference sequence). The CDR3 is 14 amino acids. With 4 bases removed from V and 4 bases from J, the gap between germline ends came to 13 bases. This CDR3 is CASSDESTPDTQYF. CDR3 bases: TGTGCCAGCAGCGATGAATCTACCCCAGATACGCAGTATTTT.

This chain joins TRBV7-9 and TRBJ1-1, with unresolved D. The CDR3 covers 15 residues. The germline gives CDR1 SEHNR, CDR2 FQNEAQ (reference sequence). V was cut by 1 base and J by 1 base, with 10 bases left in between. CDR3 sequence reads: CASSLESNRNTEAFF. The CDR3 DNA follows: TGTGCCAGCAGCTTAGAAAGCAACCGGAACACTGAAGCTTTCTTT.

This clone showed up just a few times. This sequence joins TRBV10-3 and TRBJ2-1; 8 bases line up with TRBD2. There are 15 residues in the CDR3. From germline, CDR1 is ENHRY and CDR2 SYGVKD. V was pared by 2 bases and J by 8 bases, with 8 bases of the junction left unmatched. The CDR3 DNA is TGTGCCATCAGTGAGAGGAGCGGGAGTGAGGATGAGCAGTTCTTC. Its translation: CAISERSGSEDEQFF.

The chain carries TRBV5-6 and TRBJ2-2; the D gene is possibly TRBD2 (6 bases). Germline lookup yields CDR1 SGHDT and CDR2 YYEEEE. CDR3 length equals 13 residues. V shed 7 bases and J shed 4 bases, with 11 bases lying between them. The CDR3, as DNA: TGTGCCAGCTCGGGGGAAATCACCGGGGAGCTGTTTTTT. Encoded protein: CASSGEITGELFF.

This clone occurred a few times. The chain combines TRBV7-3 with TRBJ2-3, with 7 bases lining up with TRBD2. The CDR3 runs 15 residues. Germline loops: CDR1 SGHTA, CDR2 FQGTGA. Unmatched junction bases numbered 9, after V lost 5 bases and J lost 4 bases. Written as DNA, the CDR3 is TGTGCCAGCAGCCCCGCCGGGAGGTTCGCAGATACGCAGTATTTT. It is translated as CASSPAGRFADTQYF.

The chain recombines TRBV7-3 with TRBJ2-1; D might be TRBD2 (6 bases). CDR1 is SGHTA and CDR2 is FQGTGA in the germline V gene. This CDR3 spans 13 amino acids. The germline V and J ends were trimmed by 5 bases and 13 bases, with 18 bases remaining between them. As DNA, the CDR3 is TGTGCCAGCAGCCGGGGGAGGTCTCGGCAACAGTTCTTC. The encoded protein is CASSRGRSRQQFF.

This clone was found a few times. The J gene is TRBJ1-4, the V gene TRBV28, with 9 positions matching TRBD1. The CDR3 extends over 14 amino acids. Germline-derived CDR1 and CDR2 are MDHEN and SYDVKM. After removal of 6 bases from V and 5 bases from J, the junction contained 4 bases not matched to a gene. DNA of the CDR3: TGTGCCAGCAGCTTACAGGGGGCGAATGAAAAACTGTTTTTT. Amino acids: CASSLQGANEKLFF.

The CDR3 region has the DNA TGTGCCAGCAGCGTAGAAGCCCGCTCCGAGCAGTACTTC. Its protein product is CASSVEARSEQYF. The chain uses TRBV9 and TRBJ2-5; D gene unclear. The DNA end is a closer match to TRBJ2-7, so the J assignment may be wrong. Per germline, CDR1 SGDLS and CDR2 YYNGEE. The CDR3 is 13 amino acids.

This chain links TRBV14 with TRBJ2-5; 9 bases map to TRBD1. Germline assignment: CDR1 SGHDN and CDR2 FVKESK. The CDR3 is made up of 14 amino acids. The trim removed 2 bases at V and 5 bases at J, leaving 3 bases unmatched. The CDR3 DNA reads TGTGCCAGCAGCCAACGGACAGGGGCCGAGACCCAGTACTTC. Residues: CASSQRTGAETQYF.

The rearrangement joins TRBV4-3 to TRBJ2-3; no clear D. V lost 0 bases and J 1 base, leaving 8 bases between the germline ends. Germline CDR1 is LGHNA and CDR2 is YSLEER. The CDR3 consists of 15 residues. The CDR3 sequence: CASSQENTRTDTQYF. The CDR3 coding sequence is TGCGCCAGCAGCCAAGAAAATACTCGCACAGATACGCAGTATTTT.

J is TRBJ2-5 and V is TRBV5-1; a weak D match, TRBD1 (6 bases). The CDR3 spans 16 residues. V lost 4 bases and J lost 3, with 19 bases in between. CDR1 SGHRS and CDR2 YFSETQ come from the germline V gene. The CDR3 DNA is TGCGCCAGCAGCCCGGTAGTCAGGGGAAGCGAAGAGACCCAGTACTTC. This encodes CASSPVVRGSEETQYF.

This clone was seen a few times. The chain links TRBV5-1 to TRBJ2-1; TRBD2 agrees at 7 bases. Trimming at V came to 4 bases and at J to 6 bases, leaving 10 bases not matched to a gene. CDR1 is SGHRS, CDR2 YFSETQ, per germline. The CDR3 is made up of 15 amino acids. CDR3 loop: CASSLHGRFGNEQFF. The CDR3 nucleotides are TGCGCCAGCAGCCTGCACGGGAGGTTCGGCAATGAGCAGTTCTTC.

This clone was seen a handful of times. This chain connects TRBV18 to TRBJ1-2; D remains unclear. CDR3 length: 13 residues. V shed 0 bases and J shed 1 base, with 3 bases lying between them. Germline assignment: CDR1 KGHSH and CDR2 LQKENI. The CDR3 sequence is CASSPPYNYGYTF. The CDR3 DNA is TGTGCCAGCTCACCACCGTATAACTATGGCTACACCTTC. Together with reference TRBV18 and TRBJ1-2, the CDR3 gives the full variable domain: NAGVMQNPRHLVRRRGQEARLRCSPMKGHSHVYWYRQLPEEGLKFMVYLQKENIIDESGMPKERFSAEFPKEGPSILRIQQVVRGDSAAYFCASSPPYNYGYTFGSGTRLTVV.

The chain is built from TRBV27 and TRBJ2-1, with 12 bases identical to TRBD2. Germline-derived CDR1 and CDR2 are MNHEY and SMNVEV (reference sequence). J gave up 7 bases and V 7 bases, and 8 bases lay outside the gene matches. There are 15 residues in the CDR3. The CDR3 loop reads CASTTRLAGVNEQFF. In DNA form, the CDR3 reads TGTGCCAGCACGACCCGACTAGCGGGAGTTAATGAGCAGTTCTTC.

This clone has just a few counts. V and J are TRBV11-2 and TRBJ2-3, with TRBD2 matching 7 bases. V trimming: 1 base; J trimming: 1 base; junction bases outside the gene matches: 5. This CDR3 is built from 16 residues. In germline, CDR1 is SGHAT, CDR2 FQNNGV. This CDR3 is CASSLVASGGTDTQYF. CDR3 DNA: TGTGCCAGCAGCTTAGTGGCTAGCGGTGGCACAGATACGCAGTATTTT.

This clone was recorded a few times. The CDR3 loop reads CASSLDGSRSYEQYF. CDR3 coding DNA: TGCGCCAGCAGCTTGGACGGTAGTCGTTCCTACGAGCAGTACTTC. This sequence joins TRBV5-1 and TRBJ2-7; D is unclear. The germline gives CDR1 SGHRS, CDR2 YFSETQ. The CDR3 sequence is 15 residues long. V was clipped by 0 bases and J by 1 base, with 11 bases between them.

This sequence joins TRBV29-1 and TRBJ1-1; D remains unclear. Germline-derived CDR1 and CDR2 are SQVTM and ANQGSEA. CDR3 length: 13 amino acids. The ends were cut back, 2 bases at V and 0 bases at J, with 7 bases in the middle. The CDR3 protein is CSVERRLNTEAFF. The CDR3 DNA follows: TGCAGCGTTGAACGCAGGCTGAACACTGAAGCTTTCTTT.

The chain links TRBV28 to TRBJ2-1; D is undetermined. The V and J ends lost 2 bases and 12 bases respectively, with 11 bases between them. From germline, CDR1 is MDHEN and CDR2 SYDVKM. The CDR3 contains 12 residues. The CDR3 DNA reads as TGTGCCAGCAGTTTAGTGTTGACTGTGCAGTTCTTC. Amino acid sequence: CASSLVLTVQFF.

This clone has more than one count but fewer than ten. One end of the junction fails to match germline, which may point to a read error. The genes are TRBV6-5 and TRBJ1-2; D is uncertain. Germline-derived CDR1 and CDR2 are MNHEY and SVGAGI. There are 12 residues in the CDR3. CDR3 amino acids: CASSEIFGLYSF. In nucleotides, the CDR3 is TGTGCCAGCAGTGAAATTTTTGGGCTTTACTCCTTC.

The chain joins TRBV6-1 to TRBJ2-5; TRBD1 matches 9 bases. J was trimmed by 5 bases and V by 4 bases; bases with no gene match: 8. Germline-derived CDR1 and CDR2 are MNHNS and SASEGT. The CDR3 extends over 15 amino acids. CDR3 loop: CASSGNRGRMETQYF. The CDR3 nucleotides are TGTGCCAGCAGTGGGAACAGGGGGCGCATGGAGACCCAGTACTTC.

The J gene is TRBJ2-7, the V gene TRBV7-8; D not certain. The CDR3 is 13 amino acids. V was pared by 0 bases and J by 1 base, with 4 bases between. CDR1 is SGHVS, CDR2 FQNEAQ, per germline. The CDR3 here is CASSLAGSYEQYF. The CDR3 DNA reads as TGTGCCAGCAGCTTAGCCGGGTCCTACGAGCAGTACTTC.

This clone appeared a few times. V usage is TRBV7-2 and J usage is TRBJ2-3; 7 bases agree with TRBD2. Germline V gene sequence: CDR1 SGHTA, CDR2 FQGNSA. The CDR3 consists of 16 residues. With 6 bases clipped from V and 1 base from J, the junction kept 10 bases outside the gene matches. CDR3 coding DNA: TGTGCCAGCAGTGGGGGAGGGCGCGGGCGCACAGATACGCAGTATTTT. It encodes CASSGGGRGRTDTQYF.

This clone was found a few times. Other DNA sequences in the sample encode the same CDR3. The chain carries TRBV18 and TRBJ1-1; 7 bases are shared with TRBD1. Germline V CDR1 and CDR2: KGHSH, LQKENI. Trimming removed 3 bases from V and 1 base from J; junction bases left unmatched: 5. CDR3 length: 15 residues. The CDR3 loop is CASSPQDRPNTEAFF. CDR3 bases: TGTGCCAGCTCACCCCAGGACAGGCCGAACACTGAAGCTTTCTTT. The whole variable domain, filled in from reference TRBV18 and TRBJ1-1, reads NAGVMQNPRHLVRRRGQEARLRCSPMKGHSHVYWYRQLPEEGLKFMVYLQKENIIDESGMPKERFSAEFPKEGPSILRIQQVVRGDSAAYFCASSPQDRPNTEAFFGQGTRLTVV.

This clone was detected only a few times. The genes are TRBV6-6 and TRBJ2-7; D perhaps matches TRBD2 (5 bases). The germline V gene encodes CDR1 MNHNY and CDR2 SVGAGI (reference sequence). V lost 6 bases, J lost 0 bases, and 18 bases lay in between. This CDR3 comprises 16 residues. The CDR3, as DNA: TGTGCCAGCAGAGAGGGCTCCAGCGGCCTCTCCTACGAGCAGTACTTC. As protein: CASREGSSGLSYEQYF.

This sequence joins TRBV9 and TRBJ2-1; unclear D gene. Germline V gene sequence: CDR1 SGDLS, CDR2 YYNGEE. Trimming stripped 0 bases from V and 0 bases from J, with 10 bases between. The CDR3 is 16 residues long. As DNA, the CDR3 is TGTGCCAGCAGCGTAGGAACTACCAGCTCCTACAATGAGCAGTTCTTC. As protein: CASSVGTTSSYNEQFF.

The chain couples TRBV6-4 to TRBJ2-1; D is perhaps TRBD2 (6 bases). This CDR3 is built from 15 residues. Looked up from germline, CDR1 is MRHNA and CDR2 is SNTAGT. V was pared by 0 bases and J by 5 bases, with 11 bases between. CDR3 sequence (DNA): TGTGCCAGCAGTGACTCGGGACTGGGACACAATGAGCAGTTCTTC. Translation: CASSDSGLGHNEQFF.

This clone was detected a few times. The J gene is TRBJ1-3, the V gene TRBV7-3, with a weak D call TRBD1 (6 bases). The CDR3 contains 14 residues. V shed 5 bases and J shed 11 bases, with 19 bases lying between them. The germline V gene has CDR1 SGHTA and CDR2 FQGTGA. The DNA of the CDR3 is TGTGCCAGCAGCCAGGGCCCCTCCAGGGGCCCCATATATTTT. Encoded protein: CASSQGPSRGPIYF.